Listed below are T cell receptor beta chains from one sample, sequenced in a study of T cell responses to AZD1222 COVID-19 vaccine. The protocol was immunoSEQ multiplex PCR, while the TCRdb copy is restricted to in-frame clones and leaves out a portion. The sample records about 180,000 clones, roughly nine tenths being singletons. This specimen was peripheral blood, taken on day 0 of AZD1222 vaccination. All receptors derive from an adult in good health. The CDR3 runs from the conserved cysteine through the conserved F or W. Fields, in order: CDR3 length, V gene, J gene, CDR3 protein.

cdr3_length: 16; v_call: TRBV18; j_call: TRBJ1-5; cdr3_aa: CASSSTGGYSNQPQHF
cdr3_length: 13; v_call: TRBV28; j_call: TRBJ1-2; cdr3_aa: CASRNTQIYGYTF
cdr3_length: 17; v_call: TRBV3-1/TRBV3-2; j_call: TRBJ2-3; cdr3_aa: CASREQPGQGLSDTQYF
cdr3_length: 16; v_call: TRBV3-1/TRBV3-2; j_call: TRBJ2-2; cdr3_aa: CASSQVYGGATGELFF
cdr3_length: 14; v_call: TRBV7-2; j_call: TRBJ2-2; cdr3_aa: CASSSIFGDRELFF
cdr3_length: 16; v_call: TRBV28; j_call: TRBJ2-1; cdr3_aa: CASSLDPSARGNEQFF
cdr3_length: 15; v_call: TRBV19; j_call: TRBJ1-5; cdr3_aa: CASSTEPGTNQPQHF
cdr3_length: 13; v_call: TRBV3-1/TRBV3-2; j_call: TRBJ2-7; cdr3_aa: CASSQWLGLEQYF
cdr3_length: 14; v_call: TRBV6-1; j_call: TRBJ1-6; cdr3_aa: CASSEEGAYSPLHF
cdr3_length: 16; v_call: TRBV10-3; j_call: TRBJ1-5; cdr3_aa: CAISERAGDSNQPQHF
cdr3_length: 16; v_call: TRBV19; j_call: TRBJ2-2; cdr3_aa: CASQPPSDRGDGELFF
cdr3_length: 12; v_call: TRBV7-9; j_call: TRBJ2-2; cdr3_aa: CASSFRTGELFF
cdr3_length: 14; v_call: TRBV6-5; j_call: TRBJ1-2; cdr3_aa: CASKDRGSSHGYTF
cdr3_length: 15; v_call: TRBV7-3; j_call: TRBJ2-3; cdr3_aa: CASSTSGGFSDTQYF
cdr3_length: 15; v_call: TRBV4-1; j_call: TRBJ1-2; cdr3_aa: CASSQDRGRNYGYTF
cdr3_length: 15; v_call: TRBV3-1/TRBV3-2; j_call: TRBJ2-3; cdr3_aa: CASSQGLGALDTQYF
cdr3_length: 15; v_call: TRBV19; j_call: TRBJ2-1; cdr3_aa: CASTQKGASNNEQFF
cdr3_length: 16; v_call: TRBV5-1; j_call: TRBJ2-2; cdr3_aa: CASSLGPGRNTGELFF
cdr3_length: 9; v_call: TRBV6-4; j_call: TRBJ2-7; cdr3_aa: CASPDGRYF
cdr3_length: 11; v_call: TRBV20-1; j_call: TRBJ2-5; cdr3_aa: CSIYSPGAQYF
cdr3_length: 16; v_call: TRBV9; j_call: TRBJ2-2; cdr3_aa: CASSVSSGTNTGELFF
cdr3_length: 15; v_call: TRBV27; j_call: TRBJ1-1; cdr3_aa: CASSVTGSLNTEAFF
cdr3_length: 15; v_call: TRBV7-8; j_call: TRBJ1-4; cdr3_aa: CASSLEGATNEKLFF
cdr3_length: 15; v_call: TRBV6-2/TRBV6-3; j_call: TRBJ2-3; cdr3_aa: CASSYLTQHTDTQYF
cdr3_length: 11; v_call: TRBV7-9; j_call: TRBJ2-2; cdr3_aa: CASSFVGELFF
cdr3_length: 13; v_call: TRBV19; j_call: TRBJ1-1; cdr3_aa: CASSIWANTEAFF
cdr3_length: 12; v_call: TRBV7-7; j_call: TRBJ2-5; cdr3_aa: CARLRGQETQYF
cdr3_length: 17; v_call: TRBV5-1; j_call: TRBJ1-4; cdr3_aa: CASSSAVGGGYNEKLFF
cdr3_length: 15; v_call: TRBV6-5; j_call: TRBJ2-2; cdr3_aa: CASTHGDRDTGELFF
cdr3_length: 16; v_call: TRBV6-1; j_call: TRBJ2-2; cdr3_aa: CASSESGLRDTGELFF
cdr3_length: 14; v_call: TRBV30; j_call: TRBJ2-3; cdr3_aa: CAWSIVGNTDTQYF
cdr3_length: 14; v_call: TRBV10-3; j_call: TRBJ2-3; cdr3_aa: CAIKGLADTDTQYF
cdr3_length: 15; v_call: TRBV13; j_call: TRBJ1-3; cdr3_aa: CASSNAGLSGNTIYF
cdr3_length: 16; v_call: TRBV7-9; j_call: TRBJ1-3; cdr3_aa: CASSLGVQVSGNTIYF
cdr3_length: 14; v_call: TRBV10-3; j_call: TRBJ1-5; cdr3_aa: CASQDEGASQPQHF
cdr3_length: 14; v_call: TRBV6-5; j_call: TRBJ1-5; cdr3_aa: CASSYSGTTQPQHF
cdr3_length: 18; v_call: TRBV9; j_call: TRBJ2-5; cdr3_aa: CASSVGTSGGRAQETQYF
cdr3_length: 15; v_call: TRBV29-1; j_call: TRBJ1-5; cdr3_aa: CSVGEGLLGNQPQHF
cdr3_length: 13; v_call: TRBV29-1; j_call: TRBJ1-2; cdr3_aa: CSVYLGAAHGYTF
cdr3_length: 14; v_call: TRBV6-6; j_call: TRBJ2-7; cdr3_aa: CASSYSTAVHEQYF
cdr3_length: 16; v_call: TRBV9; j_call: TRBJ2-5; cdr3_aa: CASSAMGGAAQETQYF
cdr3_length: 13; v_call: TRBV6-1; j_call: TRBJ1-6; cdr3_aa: CASGDRDNSPLHF
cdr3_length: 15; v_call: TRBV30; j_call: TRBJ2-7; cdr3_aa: CAWSFGQGRIYEQYF
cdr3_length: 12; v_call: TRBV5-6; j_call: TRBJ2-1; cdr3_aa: CASSPGDSEQFF
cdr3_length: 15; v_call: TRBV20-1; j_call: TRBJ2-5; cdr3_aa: CSASKSGVWEETQYF
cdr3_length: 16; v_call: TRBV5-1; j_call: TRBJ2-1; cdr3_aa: CASSQGSGGVNNEQFF
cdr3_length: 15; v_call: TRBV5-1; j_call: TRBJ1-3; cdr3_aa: CASSLDRNSGNTIYF
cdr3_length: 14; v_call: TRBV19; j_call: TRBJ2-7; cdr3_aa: CASSGKPTHYEQYF